Given below is one T cell receptor beta chain in context. Primers: 60 Vbeta forward and 13 Jbeta reverse. Authors' methods: Later, an analysis found around 80 million unique TCR beta chains, and about 9.9 million of these were shared. Repertoires were generated with immunoSEQ multiplex PCR, while TCRdb's copy carries only in-frame clones and drops some. For V, J and clone size, that table is used; D and trimming come from the DNA. The sample includes 200,000 to 250,000 clones, about 70% of them seen just once. The sample comes from a study of cytomegalovirus exposure and HLA in healthy donors. The germline V gene has CDR1 MRHNA and CDR2 SNTAGT. CDR3 size: 17 residues. J gave up 4 bases and V 1 base, and 10 bases lay outside the gene matches.

J is TRBJ1-5 and V is TRBV6-4; 7 bases agree with TRBD1. The sequence came from a woman aged 30 to 39 in good health and CMV-seronegative. Sequencing used PBMCs. The CDR3 is CASSDFPRQGKNQPQHF. The CDR3 bases are TGTGCCAGCAGTGACTTTCCGAGACAGGGCAAGAATCAGCCCCAGCATTTT.